This TCR beta chain originates from a study of shared clonotypes between healthy human individuals (TCRdb year 2020). Turning to the overall study: The cohort included a few men and a couple of women between 18 and 49 years of age. Per donor, leukapheresis produced somewhere between about 0.9 and 9.5 billion PBMCs. Libraries were prepared and TCR repertoires were sequenced by different laboratories using diverse techniques, in order to increase sequencing depth and limit assay-specific biases. Blood TCR repertoires of about five healthy adults were deeply sequenced to estimate repertoire size and the extent of clonotype sharing between individuals. For each donor, three plates each were used for CD4 naive and CD4 memory, two plates were used for CD8 naive, and one plate was used for CD8 memory.

CD8 naive samples were CD45RO-negative cells positively selected for CCR7, giving a CD45RA+CCR7+ population that excluded TemRA cells. The donors were healthy, HIV-negative adults with no recently reported acute infections or vaccinations. Every donor was a Caucasian adult living in Nashville, Tennessee, USA. After blood collection by leukapheresis, PBMCs were isolated using Ficoll-Histopaque density gradient centrifugation and then cryopreserved in the vapor phase of liquid nitrogen. Analytical flow cytometry was used to check the purity and quantity of every magnetically sorted T cell population. From each sorted fraction, genomic DNA was isolated and quantified by UV absorbance on a Nanodrop 2000c. Based on the germline V gene, the CDR1 and CDR2 sequences are SNHLY and FYNNEI. Germline trimming amounts to 3 bases on V and 1 base on J, with 5 as the count of junction bases outside the gene matches. The CDR3, from cysteine to phenylalanine, totals 15 residues. The DNA shown is the 45-base CDR3, in frame from base 1.

Using the deep immunoSEQ assay, multiplex PCR amplified TCR CDR3 regions from genomic DNA. For each cell subset, the extracted genomic DNA was distributed evenly across all wells of several immunoSEQ 96-well plates, and each plate served as one replicate. Each replicate PCR for sorted subsets received around 200 ng genomic DNA, equal to roughly 29,000 T cell genomes. Purified libraries were quantified with a Qubit 3.0 fluorometer, sized on a Bioanalyzer 2100, and re-quantified with the KAPA Library Quantification kit. Every immunoSEQ 96-well plate was sequenced on a dedicated single-read 150-cycle Illumina NextSeq 550 flow cell. Processing in the source paper ran as follows. Because the immunoSEQ output held only junctional sequences and lacked quality scores, the filtering could not match the filtering applied to full-length reads. To assign V/J genes and CDR3, sequences were annotated using PyIR, a Python wrapper for IgBLAST v1.9, with IMGT germline references. Reads with weak V/J assignments (E-value above 1e-6), missing CDR3, stop codons, out-of-frame junctions, or ambiguous translated residues were removed. A V3J clonotype was defined by an identical inferred V gene, J gene, and CDR3 amino acid sequence. To compute the percentage overlap between repertoires, the number of shared unique clonotypes was divided by the size of the smaller repertoire. RTK rarefaction, the Chao1 estimator, and Recon v2.1 estimates of unobserved clonotypes were used to assess repertoire richness. Generation probabilities were computed with OLGA for all TCRbeta clonotypes obtained by the gDNA method from several donors. Entries here come from immuneACCESS through TCRdb and include only in-frame sequences with V and J called. Some clones fail to appear in such tables; in the studies checked, an unresolved V gene covers under half of the shortfall, and the cause of the remainder is unknown. V and J calls and clone size come straight from that table; D and trimming were deduced from the DNA. Recorded for this sample are around 650,000 clones; about 96% of them occurred a single time. The top ten clonotypes cover 0.095% to 0.13% of the sample.

Points the paper makes about the study in general: Based on pairwise subsampling, the degree of clonotype sharing among donors was expected to be affected by sequencing depth. Larger estimated clonotype richness was generally found for naive subsets than for memory subsets. Because the study included a small number of donors, the genetic and exposure-history diversity represented was limited. Sampling was restricted to blood, and TCR repertoires in tissue are likely to differ from TCR repertoires in blood. Compared with non-shared clonotypes, clonotypes shared by all four sorted-subset donors had higher generation probabilities. When a handful of donors were compared, the shared fraction of clonotypes was 5% to 6.5% for naive CD4, about 4% for naive CD8, 2.3% for memory CD4, and under 0.5% for memory CD8. Even with the large sequencing depth, rarefaction of the sorted-subset datasets indicated that sequencing was incomplete.

As to this clone: Its cognate antigen has yet to be identified. Qualities for individual bases were not recorded, and no much larger clone is one base off.

Material: naive CD8+ T cells sorted from blood. The sample's cell subset or site label, in plain terms: CD45RA+CCR7+. The receptor's source is a woman aged 30 to 39 in good health. Rearrangement joined TRBV2 to TRBJ1-1; a stretch of 7 junction bases matches TRBD1. CDR3 sequence: CASSDIGTENTEAFF. The bases are TGTGCCAGCAGTGATATTGGGACAGAGAACACTGAAGCTTTCTTT.